Here is one T cell receptor (beta chain) with its context. Primers: 60 Vbeta forward and 13 Jbeta reverse. Source study methods: The authors later counted approximately 80 million unique TCR beta chains, roughly 10 million of them shared. The repertoire was sequenced with immunoSEQ multiplex PCR; TCRdb's copy has only in-frame clones and lacks some. Clonal size and the V and J genes are those of that table, whereas D and trimming came from the DNA. This sample has around 90,000 clones; about four fifths occur once, and the top ten carry over 9%. This entry comes from a study of cytomegalovirus exposure and HLA in healthy donors. Trimming removed 5 bases at V and 4 bases at J, with 14 bases between. CDR1 and CDR2 from the germline V gene are SGHTA and FQGNSA. The CDR3 extends over 14 amino acids.

The chain joins TRBV7-2 to TRBJ2-5, with D perhaps matching TRBD1 (7 bases). This receptor was identified in a human donor in good health. The sample consisted of PBMCs. The CDR3 region has the DNA TGTGCCAGCAGCCCGAGACAGGGAGGAGAGACCCAGTACTTC. Translated, it gives CASSPRQGGETQYF.